One sample yielded the 9 T cell receptor beta chains listed below, sequenced in a study of cytomegalovirus exposure and HLA in healthy donors. It was with 60 Vbeta and 13 Jbeta primers that the PCR ran. Measured with immunoSEQ multiplex PCR; TCRdb has only the in-frame clones, and not every one. The table shows around 130,000 clones, with approximately 80% occurring only once. Sequenced sample: PBMCs. The receptors originated from a man in his late teens or twenties in good health and CMV-seropositive.

CDR3 region: CASSLLLAQRGSTDTQYF. The CDR3 DNA follows: TGTGCCAGCAGCCTTCTCTTGGCGCAGCGGGGGAGCACAGATACGCAGTATTTT. The J gene is TRBJ2-3, the V gene TRBV4-2, with 8 bases lining up with TRBD2. This CDR3 region has 18 residues. Trimming removed 4 bases from V and 0 bases from J; junction bases left unmatched: 12. Looked up from germline, CDR1 is LGHNA and CDR2 is YNFKEQ.

The chain couples TRBV4-1 to TRBJ2-1, with TRBD2 matching over 13 bases. In germline, CDR1 is MGHRA, CDR2 YSYEKL. This CDR3 spans 15 amino acids. V was pared by 6 bases and J by 10 bases, with 9 bases of the junction left unmatched. CDR3 bases: TGCGCCAGCAGATCTGCGTGGACTAGCGGGGGCGAGCAGTTCTTC. Protein product: CASRSAWTSGGEQFF.

This chain links TRBV27 with TRBJ2-7, with D possibly TRBD1 on 5 matching bases. This CDR3 has 12 amino acids. Germline V lookup: CDR1 MNHEY, CDR2 SMNVEV (reference sequence). Trimming cost V 6 bases and J 6 bases, with 12 bases left between them. For the CDR3, the DNA is TGTGCCAGCAGCCAAGACAGATTCGAGCAGTACTTC. This sequence encodes CASSQDRFEQYF.

The rearrangement joins TRBV5-1 to TRBJ2-3, with 8 bases matching TRBD2. V trimming: 7 bases; J trimming: 3 bases; junction bases outside the gene matches: 7. The length of the CDR3 is 14 residues. Germline assignment: CDR1 SGHRS and CDR2 YFSETQ. CDR3 loop: CASHAIAGTDTQYF. The CDR3 DNA sequence: TGCGCCAGCCATGCTATAGCGGGGACAGATACGCAGTATTTT. The whole variable domain, remainder taken from reference TRBV5-1 and TRBJ2-3, is KAGVTQTPRYLIKTRGQQVTLSCSPISGHRSVSWYQQTPGQGLQFLFEYFSETQRNKGNFPGRFSGRQFSNSRSEMNVSTLELGDSALYLCASHAIAGTDTQYFGPGTRLTVL.

CDR3 in amino acids: CASSLVELAGGPGEQYF. CDR3 sequence (DNA): TGTGCCAGCAGCCTGGTGGAGCTAGCGGGAGGGCCGGGCGAGCAGTACTTC. The rearrangement uses TRBV4-2 and TRBJ2-7; 12 nucleotides line up with TRBD2. The CDR3 consists of 17 residues. Germline assignment: CDR1 LGHNA and CDR2 YNFKEQ. Trimming cost V 4 bases and J 6 bases; bases outside gene matches: 13.

On this clone itself: The junction departs from germline at one end; a sequencing error may be responsible. This rearrangement joins TRBV4-1 to TRBJ2-4; weak D call: TRBD1 (6 bases). The germline CDR1 and CDR2 sequences are MGHRA and YSYEKL. The length of the CDR3 is 13 residues. The CDR3 here is CASGQVGAHIQYF. CDR3 nucleotide sequence: TGCGCCAGCGGCCAAGTGGGGGCTCACATTCAGTACTTC.

CDR3: CASSQGLAGGGTDTQYF. CDR3 sequence (DNA): TGTGCCAGCAGCCAGGGACTAGCGGGGGGCGGGACAGATACGCAGTATTTT. This chain links TRBV5-4 with TRBJ2-3, with 15 positions matching TRBD2. The CDR3 is 17 residues long. J lost 3 bases, V lost 4 bases, and 6 bases had no gene match. CDR1 is SGHNT, CDR2 YYREEE, per germline (reference sequence).

The chain combines TRBV7-6 with TRBJ2-3, with 7 bases lining up with TRBD2. The CDR3 is 17 amino acids. V gave up 1 base and J gave up 2 bases; unmatched junction bases: 9. Germline-derived CDR1 and CDR2 are SGHVS and FNYEAQ. The CDR3 region is CASSLGGRSGDTDTQYF. CDR3 nucleotide sequence: TGTGCCAGCAGCTTAGGTGGTAGAAGCGGGGACACAGATACGCAGTATTTT.

The chain links TRBV14 to TRBJ2-7; D is perhaps TRBD2 (5 bases). The CDR3 length is 15 residues. CDR1 is SGHDN, CDR2 FVKESK, per germline. The V end lost 4 bases, the J end lost 1 base, and 14 bases lay between the germline ends. Here the CDR3 DNA reads TGTGCCAGCAGCCTTCGGACTGCCGGTTCCTACGAGCAGTACTTC. Residues: CASSLRTAGSYEQYF.